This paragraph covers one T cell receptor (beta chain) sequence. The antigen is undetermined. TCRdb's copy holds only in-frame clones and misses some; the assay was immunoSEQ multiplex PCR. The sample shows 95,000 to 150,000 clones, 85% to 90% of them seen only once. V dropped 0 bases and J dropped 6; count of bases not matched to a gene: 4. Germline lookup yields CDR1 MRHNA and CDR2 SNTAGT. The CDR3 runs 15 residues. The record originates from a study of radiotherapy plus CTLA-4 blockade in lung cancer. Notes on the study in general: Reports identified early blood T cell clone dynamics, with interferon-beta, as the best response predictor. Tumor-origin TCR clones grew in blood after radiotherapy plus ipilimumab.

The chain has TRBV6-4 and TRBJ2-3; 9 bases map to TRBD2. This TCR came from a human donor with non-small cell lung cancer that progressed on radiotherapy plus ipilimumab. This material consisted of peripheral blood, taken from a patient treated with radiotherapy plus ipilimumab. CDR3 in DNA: TGTGCCAGCAGTGACTCTAGCGGGAGTGTGGATACGCAGTATTTT. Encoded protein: CASSDSSGSVDTQYF.